The present entry profiles one T cell receptor beta chain with its context. The data stem from a study of blood T cell repertoires in COVID-19. Across the whole study: Specimens from acute and convalescent COVID-19 originated in the United States, Italy and Spain. In each case, the material was cDNA or gDNA derived from T cells, B-cell-depleted T cells, or PBMCs.

In the original workflow: Amplified reference gene primers provided the basis for estimating nucleated cell counts. Sequenced by immunoSEQ multiplex PCR; TCRdb stores in-frame clones only, minus some. V and J calls and clone size follow that table, whereas D and trimming were derived from the DNA. The table records about 200,000 clones, around 90% of them present only once. Germline V CDR1 and CDR2: MNHEY, SVGAGI. CDR3 length: 15 residues. The V and J ends lost 6 bases and 4 bases, in that order; junction bases with no gene match: 9. Sequencing was carried out using peripheral blood. The chain links TRBV6-5 to TRBJ1-5; 7 bases are a match to TRBD1. This TCR derives from a man between 50 and 59 years old with acute or convalescent COVID-19. The CDR3 DNA reads as TGTGCCAGCAGCGGGACAGCCGGATGGAATCAGCCCCAGCATTTT. It specifies CASSGTAGWNQPQHF.